This T cell receptor (beta chain) was found in a study of blood T cell repertoires in COVID-19. On the study more broadly: Some COVID-19 samples were acute and others convalescent; all came from the United States, Italy and Spain. The cDNA or gDNA used as material had been derived from T cells, B-cell-depleted T cells, or PBMCs.

This CDR3 has 18 amino acids. Participants were aged about 18 to 90 years, lived in over 20 US areas, and enrolled virtually. In the authors' workflow: Scientists estimated how many nucleated cells there were by amplifying reference gene primers. Data came from immunoSEQ multiplex PCR; TCRdb stores just in-frame clones and leaves some out. Clonal size and the V and J genes are those of that table, whereas D and trimming came from the DNA. This sample has 250,000 to 300,000 clones; more than 75% occur once, and the top ten carry about 6.2%. Sequencing was carried out using PBMCs or T cells enriched from blood (not recorded which). This chain links TRBV1 with TRBJ2-5; the table names TRBD2, a call not compared with the DNA. TRBV1 is a listed pseudogene. The source is a woman aged 45-65 years who had been exposed to COVID-19. The CDR3 spells CTSSPSPLSGGRRETQYF. The CDR3 DNA reads TGCACCAGCAGCCCATCCCCCCTCAGCGGGGGGAGGAGGGAGACCCAGTACTTC.